These 18 T cell receptor beta chains were sequenced from one sample in a study of response to subunit inactivated influenza vaccine. TCRdb re-derived calls from the RT-PCR reads in MiXCR, one entry per CDR3 protein. The profile shows about 700,000 distinct CDR3 sequences, approximately 15% of them singletons. Sequenced material: PBMCs from blood, taken about 13 days after vaccination. These receptors originate from a middle-aged man who received an inactivated influenza vaccine.

V is TRBV20-1 and J is TRBJ2-7, with D perhaps TRBD2 (5 bases). CDR1 is DFQATT and CDR2 is SNEGSKA in the germline V gene (reference sequence). V was shortened by 0 bases and J by 2 bases, with 17 bases between the two germline ends. The CDR3 spans 16 residues. For the CDR3, the DNA is TGCAGTGCTAGAGATAGACTAAGGACCCAGGCCTACGAGCAGTACTTC. Its protein product is CSARDRLRTQAYEQYF.

The rearrangement joins TRBV28 to TRBJ2-3; D uncertain. V lost 4 bases to trimming and J lost 1 base, with 15 bases between them. The germline V gene encodes CDR1 MDHEN and CDR2 SYDVKM. The CDR3 runs 16 residues. The CDR3 spells CASSSRFRTGTDTQYF. CDR3 sequence (DNA): TGTGCCAGCAGTTCCCGTTTCAGGACCGGCACAGATACGCAGTATTTT.

This clonotype has just a few counts. V usage is TRBV29-1 and J usage is TRBJ2-4; 9 bases line up with TRBD1. Germline CDR1 reads SQVTM; CDR2 reads ANQGSEA. CDR3 length: 14 residues. Trimming at V came to 5 bases and at J to 4 bases, leaving 6 bases not matched to a gene. The CDR3 region has the DNA TGCAGCGTTCCCGGGACAGGGCCAAAAAACATTCAGTACTTC. It codes for CSVPGTGPKNIQYF.

This chain joins TRBV5-1 and TRBJ1-1, with 11 bases lining up with TRBD1. Germline-derived CDR1 and CDR2 are SGHRS and YFSETQ. Trimming cost V 4 bases and J 4 bases; bases outside gene matches: 12. The CDR3 is 17 amino acids. Written as DNA, the CDR3 is TGCGCCAGCAGCAACCGGGACAGGGGGTTTCAGCTCACTGAAGCTTTCTTT. This gives the protein CASSNRDRGFQLTEAFF.

The J gene is TRBJ2-5, the V gene TRBV9; perhaps TRBD2 as D (5 bases). Germline V gene sequence: CDR1 SGDLS, CDR2 YYNGEE. Trimming took 0 bases from V and 5 from J, leaving 14 bases between them. There are 15 residues in the CDR3. Written as DNA, the CDR3 is TGTGCCAGCAGCGTAGCTCCCGGGGTCGAGGAGACCCAGTACTTC. Its protein is CASSVAPGVEETQYF.

The chain uses TRBV6-5 and TRBJ2-1, with a tentative D call TRBD1 (5 bases). Germline V gene data show CDR1 as MNHEY and CDR2 as SVGAGI. This CDR3 has 14 amino acids. The ends were cut back, 6 bases at V and 2 bases at J, with 11 bases in the middle. The CDR3 nucleotides are TGTGCCAGCAGCTTAGACAGAACCTACAATGAGCAGTTCTTC. Translation gives CASSLDRTYNEQFF.

This clonotype was recorded many times. V gene TRBV30 combines with J gene TRBJ1-3; D gene ambiguous. Germline CDR1 and CDR2: GTSNPN and SVGIG (reference sequence). The CDR3 is 11 amino acids. V was trimmed by 5 bases and J by 4 bases, leaving 6 bases between them. The CDR3 DNA is TGTGCCTGGGGGCCCGGAAACACCATATATTTT. Its translation: CAWGPGNTIYF.

For this clonotype: The junction departs from the called germline gene at one end, perhaps through a read error. This rearrangement joins TRBV10-3 to TRBJ2-2, with unresolved D. The length of the CDR3 is 15 residues. The germline V gene encodes CDR1 ENHRY and CDR2 SYGVKD. The chain's CDR3 is CASSEPARTSGELFF. The CDR3 DNA sequence: TGTGCCAGCAGTGAGCCGGCTAGAACCTCCGGGGAGCTGTTTTTT.

The sample holds a few counts of this clonotype. The rearrangement uses TRBV20-1 and TRBJ1-2; 7 bases match TRBD1. Germline loops: CDR1 DFQATT, CDR2 SNEGSKA (reference sequence). CDR3 length: 12 amino acids. V trimming: 3 bases; J trimming: 4 bases; junction bases outside the gene matches: 2. The CDR3 reads CSAREGAYGYTF. The CDR3 region has the DNA TGCAGTGCTAGGGAGGGGGCCTATGGCTACACCTTC.

In this sample, this clonotype turned up a few times. The rearrangement links TRBV29-1 to TRBJ2-7; 9 nucleotides align to TRBD2. CDR3 length: 15 amino acids. CDR1 SQVTM and CDR2 ANQGSEA come from the germline V gene. The V and J ends lost 1 base and 3 bases, in that order; junction bases with no gene match: 7. The CDR3 region has the DNA TGCAGCGTTGAAGTTGGGGTAGCGGGGGACTACGAGCAGTACTTC. It specifies CSVEVGVAGDYEQYF.

The chain links TRBV27 to TRBJ2-4; either TRBD1 or TRBD2 may fit D (5 bases each). V shed 3 bases and J shed 0 bases, with 6 bases lying between them. CDR1 and CDR2 (germline): MNHEY, SMNVEV (reference sequence). The CDR3 contains 14 residues. CDR3 sequence reads: CASSFGGAKNIQYF. The CDR3 nucleotides read TGTGCCAGCAGTTTTGGGGGAGCCAAAAACATTCAGTACTTC.

The genes are TRBV27 and TRBJ2-3; D remains ambiguous. The CDR3 has 14 residues. The germline V gene has CDR1 MNHEY and CDR2 SMNVEV (reference sequence). V lost 2 bases and J lost 4, with 10 bases in between. CDR3 sequence: CASSLVRAADTQYF. As DNA, the CDR3 is TGTGCCAGCAGTTTAGTGCGTGCTGCAGATACGCAGTATTTT.

The chain joins TRBV9 to TRBJ2-1; D gene unclear. V was cut by 0 bases and J by 5 bases, with 9 bases left in between. Germline CDR1 SGDLS, CDR2 YYNGEE. This CDR3 is built from 14 residues. CDR3 in DNA: TGTGCCAGCAGCGTAGCACAGAGAGACAATGAGCAGTTCTTC. Amino acid sequence: CASSVAQRDNEQFF.

The sample holds a few counts of this clonotype. This rearrangement joins TRBV18 to TRBJ2-3; the D is unclear. CDR1 is KGHSH and CDR2 is LQKENI in the germline V gene. V was cut by 0 bases and J by 5 bases, with 9 bases left in between. This CDR3 has 14 amino acids. Here the CDR3 DNA reads TGTGCCAGCTCACCACCTCCCGTGGGAGATACGCAGTATTTT. This codes for CASSPPPVGDTQYF.

This clonotype has just a few counts. This chain links TRBV2 with TRBJ2-1; D unclear. The CDR3 has 13 residues. The germline V and J ends were trimmed by 8 bases and 4 bases, with 12 bases remaining between them. CDR1 is SNHLY and CDR2 is FYNNEI in the germline V gene. The CDR3 sequence is CASGERTYNEQFF. CDR3 DNA: TGTGCCAGCGGAGAGCGAACGTACAATGAGCAGTTCTTC.

V gene TRBV4-1 combines with J gene TRBJ2-1, with D tentatively TRBD2 (6 bases). CDR1 and CDR2 from the germline V gene are MGHRA and YSYEKL. V gave up 4 bases and J gave up 7 bases, with 14 bases separating them. The CDR3 sequence is 14 residues long. This CDR3 reads CASSPALAPNEQFF. The CDR3 coding sequence is TGCGCCAGCAGCCCAGCGCTAGCGCCGAATGAGCAGTTCTTC.

This clonotype was recorded a few times. The rearrangement joins TRBV4-2 to TRBJ2-7, with no clear D. CDR1 and CDR2 (germline): LGHNA, YNFKEQ. The length of the CDR3 is 15 residues. The V and J ends lost 0 bases and 4 bases respectively, with 13 bases between them. The CDR3 bases are TGTGCCAGCAGCCAAGATAGAACGGCAGCGTACGAGCAGTACTTC. Amino acids: CASSQDRTAAYEQYF.

The chain carries TRBV29-1 and TRBJ2-5; maybe TRBD1 (6 bases). Trimming took 8 bases from V and 3 from J, leaving 13 bases between them. CDR1 and CDR2 (germline): SQVTM, ANQGSEA. CDR3 length: 12 residues. The CDR3 protein is CSLRTAEETQYF. The CDR3 coding sequence is TGCAGCCTAAGGACAGCGGAAGAGACCCAGTACTTC.